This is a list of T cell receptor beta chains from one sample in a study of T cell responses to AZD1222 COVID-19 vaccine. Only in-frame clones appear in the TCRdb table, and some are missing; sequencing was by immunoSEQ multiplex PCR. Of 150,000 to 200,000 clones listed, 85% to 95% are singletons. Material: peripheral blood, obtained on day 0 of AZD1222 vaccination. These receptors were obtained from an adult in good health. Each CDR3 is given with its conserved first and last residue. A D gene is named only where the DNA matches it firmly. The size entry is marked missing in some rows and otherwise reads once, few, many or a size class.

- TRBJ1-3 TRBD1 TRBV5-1 TGCGCCAGCAGCCCGGGACAGGGATCCCCTGGAAACACCATATATTTT CASSPGQGSPGNTIYF
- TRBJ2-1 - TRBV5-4 TGTGCCAGCAGCTCAAGGACTTATACCTACAATGAGCAGTTCTTC CASSSRTYTYNEQFF
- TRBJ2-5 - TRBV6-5 TGTGCCAGCAGTTACCTGGTTGGAGAGACCCAGTACTTC CASSYLVGETQYF
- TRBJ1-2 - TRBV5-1 TGCGCCAGCAGCTTCACGACAGGCCCCTATGGCTACACCTTC CASSFTTGPYGYTF
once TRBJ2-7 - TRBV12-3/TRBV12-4 TGTGCCAGCAGCTTGGACAGCTACGAGCAGTACTTC CASSLDSYEQYF
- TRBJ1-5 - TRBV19 TGTGCCAGTAGTATTGGGTATAGCAATCAGCCCCAGCATTTT CASSIGYSNQPQHF
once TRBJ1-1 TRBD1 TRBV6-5 TGTGCCAGCAGTATCGACAGGGGGAAGAACACTGAAGCTTTCTTT CASSIDRGKNTEAFF
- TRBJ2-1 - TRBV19 TGTGCCAGTAGTATTAACCATCGTAGGGTGCAGTTCTTC CASSINHRRVQFF
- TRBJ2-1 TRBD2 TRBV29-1 TGCAGCTCTTACCTCTTCCTAGCGGGGGCAGACAATGAGCAGTTCTTC CSSYLFLAGADNEQFF
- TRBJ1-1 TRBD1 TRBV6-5 TGTGCCAGCAGTCAACAGGGGGAGACTGAAGCTTTCTTT CASSQQGETEAFF
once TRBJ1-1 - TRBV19 TGTGCCAGTAGTATCTTGGGCAGGGGCCCTGAAGCTTTCTTT CASSILGRGPEAFF
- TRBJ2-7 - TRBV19 TGTGCCAGTAGTACCCGCGACACCTACGAGCAGTACTTC CASSTRDTYEQYF
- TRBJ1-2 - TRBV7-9 TGTGCCAGCAGCTTAGGCGGCGGCGGCTACACCTTC CASSLGGGGYTF
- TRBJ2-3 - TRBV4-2 TGTGCCAGCAGGAGAGATCGGGGCACAGATACGCAGTATTTT CASRRDRGTDTQYF
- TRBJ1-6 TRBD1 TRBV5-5 TGTGCCAGCAGCTCAACCGCGACAGGGGGAAATTCACCCCTCCACTTT CASSSTATGGNSPLHF
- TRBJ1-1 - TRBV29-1 TGCAGCGTTGAGGAGAGGCTACCGAACACTGAAGCTTTCTTT CSVEERLPNTEAFF
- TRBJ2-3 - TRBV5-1 TGCGCCAGCAGCTTTCCCATGGGACTCCCGAGCACAGATACGCAGTATTTT CASSFPMGLPSTDTQYF
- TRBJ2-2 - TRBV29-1 TGCAGCGTTCAGGCTAGCGTGACCGGGGAGCTGTTTTTT CSVQASVTGELFF
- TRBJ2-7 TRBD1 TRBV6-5 TGTGCCAGCAGGTTTCCGGGACAGCTCTACGAGCAGTACTTC CASRFPGQLYEQYF
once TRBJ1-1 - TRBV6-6 TGTGCCAGCAGGTCGGGAGGGGCGCCCACTGAAGCTTTCTTT CASRSGGAPTEAFF
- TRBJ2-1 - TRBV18 TGTGCCAGCTCACCACTCAGTTTGAATGAGCAGTTCTTC CASSPLSLNEQFF
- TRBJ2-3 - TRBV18 TGTGCCAGCTCACCGAATATGGCGGGTTTAGTCACAGATACGCAGTATTTT CASSPNMAGLVTDTQYF
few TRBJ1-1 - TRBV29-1 TGCAGCGTGGACTCGAACACTGAAGCTTTCTTT CSVDSNTEAFF
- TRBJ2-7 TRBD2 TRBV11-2 TGTGCCAGCAGCCCCAGACTAGCGGGCCGGTCCTACGAGCAGTACTTC CASSPRLAGRSYEQYF
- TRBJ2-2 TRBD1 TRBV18 TGTGCCAGCTCAGCGGACGGACAGGGCGGGGAGCTGTTTTTT CASSADGQGGELFF
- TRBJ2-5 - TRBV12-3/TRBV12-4 TGTGCCAGCAGTTTGGTATATAAAGAGACCCAGTACTTC CASSLVYKETQYF
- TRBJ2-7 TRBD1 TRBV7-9 TGTGCCAGCAGCCGCGACAGGGGGGTTTCCGAGCAGTACTTC CASSRDRGVSEQYF